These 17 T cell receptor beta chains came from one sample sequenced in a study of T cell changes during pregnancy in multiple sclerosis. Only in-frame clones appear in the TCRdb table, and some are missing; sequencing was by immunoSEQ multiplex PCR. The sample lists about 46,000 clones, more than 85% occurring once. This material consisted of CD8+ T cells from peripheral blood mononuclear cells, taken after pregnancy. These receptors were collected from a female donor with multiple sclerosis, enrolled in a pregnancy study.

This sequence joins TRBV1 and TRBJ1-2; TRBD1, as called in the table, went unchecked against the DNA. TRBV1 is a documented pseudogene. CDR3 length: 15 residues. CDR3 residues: CTSSQERRDYGGYTF. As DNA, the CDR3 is TGCACCAGCAGCCAAGAGCGCAGGGATTACGGTGGCTACACCTTC.

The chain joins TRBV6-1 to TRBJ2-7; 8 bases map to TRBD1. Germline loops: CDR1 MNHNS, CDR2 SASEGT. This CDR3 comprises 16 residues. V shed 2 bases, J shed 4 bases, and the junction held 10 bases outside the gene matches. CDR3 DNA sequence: TGTGCCAGCAGTGAACTTATTACAGGGGGAGGTTACGAGCAGTACTTC. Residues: CASSELITGGGYEQYF.

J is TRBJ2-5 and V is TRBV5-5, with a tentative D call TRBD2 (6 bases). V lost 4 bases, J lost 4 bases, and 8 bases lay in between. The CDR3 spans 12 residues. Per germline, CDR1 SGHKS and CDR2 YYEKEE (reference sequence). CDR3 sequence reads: CASSPGLETQYF. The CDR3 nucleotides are TGTGCCAGCAGCCCGGGACTAGAGACCCAGTACTTC.

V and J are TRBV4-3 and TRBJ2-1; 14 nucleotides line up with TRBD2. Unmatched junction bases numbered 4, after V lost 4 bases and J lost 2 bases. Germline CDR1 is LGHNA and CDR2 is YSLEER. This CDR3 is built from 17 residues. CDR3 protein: CASSPRTSGGTYNEQFF. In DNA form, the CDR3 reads TGCGCCAGCAGCCCCAGGACTAGCGGGGGGACCTACAATGAGCAGTTCTTC.

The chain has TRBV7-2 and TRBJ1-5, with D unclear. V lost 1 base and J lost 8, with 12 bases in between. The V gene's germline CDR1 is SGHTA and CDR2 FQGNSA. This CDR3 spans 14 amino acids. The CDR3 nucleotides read TGTGCCAGCAGCTTAGAGCCTACGTTGGAGCCCCAGCATTTT. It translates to CASSLEPTLEPQHF.

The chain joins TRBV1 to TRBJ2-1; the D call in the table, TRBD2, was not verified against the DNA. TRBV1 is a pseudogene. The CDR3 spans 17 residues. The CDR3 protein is CTSSPLTGGQLYNEQFF. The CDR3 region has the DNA TGCACCAGCAGCCCCTTAACGGGGGGCCAACTTTACAATGAGCAGTTCTTC.

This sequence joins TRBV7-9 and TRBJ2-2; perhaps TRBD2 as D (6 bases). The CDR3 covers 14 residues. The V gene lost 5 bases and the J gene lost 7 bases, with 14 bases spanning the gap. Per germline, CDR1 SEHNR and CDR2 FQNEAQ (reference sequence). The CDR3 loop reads CASSVPEGFGELFF. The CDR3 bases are TGTGCCAGCAGCGTCCCGGAGGGGTTCGGGGAGCTGTTTTTT.

The CDR3 DNA follows: TGTGCCAGCAGCCCCTTAGCGGATAGCCAAGAGACCCAGTACTTC. The encoded protein is CASSPLADSQETQYF. The J gene is TRBJ2-5, the V gene TRBV14; possibly TRBD2 for D (6 bases). The CDR3 covers 15 residues. Trimming cost V 4 bases and J 1 base, with 13 bases left between them. Germline CDR1 is SGHDN and CDR2 is FVKESK.

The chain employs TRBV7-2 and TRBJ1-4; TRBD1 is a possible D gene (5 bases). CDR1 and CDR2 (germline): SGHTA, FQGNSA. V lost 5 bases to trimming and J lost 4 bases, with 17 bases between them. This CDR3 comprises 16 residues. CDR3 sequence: CASSRYAGDSNEKLFF. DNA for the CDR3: TGTGCCAGCAGCCGCTATGCCGGTGACAGTAATGAAAAACTGTTTTTT.

The CDR3 sequence: CAWSVRLTVVNEAFF. CDR3 DNA: TGTGCCTGGAGTGTACGTCTAACCGTCGTAAATGAAGCTTTCTTT. The V call is TRBV30, the J call TRBJ1-1; D is ambiguous. The CDR3 is 15 residues long. Trimming took off 0 bases at V and 7 bases at J, with 18 bases between the two ends. Germline loops: CDR1 GTSNPN, CDR2 SVGIG (reference sequence). Combining the CDR3 with reference TRBV30 and TRBJ1-1 gives the whole variable domain SQTIHQWPATLVQPVGSPLSLECTVEGTSNPNLYWYRQAAGRGLQLLFYSVGIGQISSEVPQNLSASRPQDRQFILSSKKLLLSDSGFYLCAWSVRLTVVNEAFFGQGTRLTVV.

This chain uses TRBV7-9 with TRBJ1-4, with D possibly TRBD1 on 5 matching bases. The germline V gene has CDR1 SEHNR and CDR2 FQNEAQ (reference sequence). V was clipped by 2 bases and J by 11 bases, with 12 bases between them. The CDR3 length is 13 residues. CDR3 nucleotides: TGTGCCAGCAGCTTACATTTTGGGGGGAAACTGTTTTTT. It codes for CASSLHFGGKLFF.

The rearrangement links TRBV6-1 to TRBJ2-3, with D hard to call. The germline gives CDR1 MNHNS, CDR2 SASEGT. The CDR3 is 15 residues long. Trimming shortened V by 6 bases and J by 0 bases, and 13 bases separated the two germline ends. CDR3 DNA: TGTGCCAGCAGACGAAGGTCCGGGAGCACAGATACGCAGTATTTT. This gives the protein CASRRRSGSTDTQYF.

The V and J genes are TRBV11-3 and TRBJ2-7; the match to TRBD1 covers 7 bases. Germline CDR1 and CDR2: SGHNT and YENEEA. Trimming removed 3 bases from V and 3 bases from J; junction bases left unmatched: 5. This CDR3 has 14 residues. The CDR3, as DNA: TGTGCCAGCAGCTTGGGATCAGGGGGCTACGAGCAGTACTTC. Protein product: CASSLGSGGYEQYF.

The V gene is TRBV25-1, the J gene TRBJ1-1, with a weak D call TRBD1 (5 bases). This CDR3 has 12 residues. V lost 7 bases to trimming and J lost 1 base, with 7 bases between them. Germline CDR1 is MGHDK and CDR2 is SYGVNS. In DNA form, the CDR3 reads TGTGCCAGCATTGGACAGAACACTGAAGCTTTCTTT. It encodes CASIGQNTEAFF.

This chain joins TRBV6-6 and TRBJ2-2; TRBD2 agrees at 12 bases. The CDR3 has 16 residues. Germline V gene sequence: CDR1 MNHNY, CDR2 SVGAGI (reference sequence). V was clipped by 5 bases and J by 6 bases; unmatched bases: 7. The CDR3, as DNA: TGTGCCAGCAGTATGCTGACTAGCGGGGGCCCCGGGGAGCTGTTTTTT. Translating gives CASSMLTSGGPGELFF.

CDR3 coding DNA: TGTGCCAGCAGTTACGGGGGCTACACCCACGAGCAGTACTTC. This gives the protein CASSYGGYTHEQYF. The gene calls are TRBV6-6 and TRBJ2-7; maybe TRBD1 (6 bases). The CDR3 length is 14 residues. V lost 2 bases to trimming and J lost 5 bases, with 13 bases between them. Germline CDR1 MNHNY, CDR2 SVGAGI (reference sequence).

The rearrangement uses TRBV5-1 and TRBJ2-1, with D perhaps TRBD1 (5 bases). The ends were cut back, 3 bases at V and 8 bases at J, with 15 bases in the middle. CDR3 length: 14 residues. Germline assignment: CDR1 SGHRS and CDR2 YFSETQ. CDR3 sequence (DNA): TGCGCCAGCAGCTCCAGGACACTCTGGGATGAGCAGTTCTTC. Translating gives CASSSRTLWDEQFF.